Below are 20 T cell receptor beta chains sequenced from a single sample in a study of T-cell reconstitution after alpha-beta-depleted transplantation in children. As it was prepared, the TCRbeta library received unique molecular identifiers. Via MiXCR, TCRdb re-called the PCR reads, giving one row per CDR3 protein. The table has approximately 150,000 distinct CDR3 sequences, around 8.8% seen once. The sample consisted of PBMCs, mostly from graft donor cells, taken 180 days after TCRalphabeta/CD19-depleted stem cell transplant. All receptors come from a female patient under 10 years old who had a stem cell transplant for congenital amegakaryocytic thrombocytopenia, so the T cells may come from the graft donor.

The gene calls are TRBV24-1 and TRBJ1-4; D is unclear. V was cut by 4 bases and J by 8 bases, with 16 bases left in between. CDR1 and CDR2 (germline): KGHDR, SFDVKD. CDR3 size: 15 residues. The CDR3 sequence: CATSDPDTIGEKLFF. The CDR3 DNA follows: TGTGCCACCAGTGACCCAGACACGATTGGGGAAAAACTGTTTTTT.

The chain is built from TRBV7-2 and TRBJ2-3; 16 bases match TRBD2. CDR1 is SGHTA, CDR2 FQGNSA, per germline. After removal of 4 bases from V and 14 bases from J, the junction contained 6 bases not matched to a gene. This CDR3 is 14 amino acids long. The CDR3 nucleotides are TGTGCCAGCAGCTCGGGACTAGCGGGAGGGCCGAGGTATTTT. Residues: CASSSGLAGGPRYF.

Of note for this clonotype: A single base separates this from a much larger clone, so it may be a read error. The chain joins TRBV5-6 to TRBJ2-5, with 14 bases matching TRBD2. Trimming at V came to 4 bases and at J to 3 bases, leaving 5 bases not matched to a gene. This CDR3 spans 16 amino acids. CDR1 and CDR2 (germline): SGHDT, YYEEEE. CDR3 DNA sequence: TGTGCCAGCAGCCGGGGACTAGCGGGGGAAAAAGAGACCCAGTACTTC. It codes for CASSRGLAGEKETQYF.

V gene TRBV5-1 combines with J gene TRBJ2-1, with 14 positions matching TRBD2. Looked up from germline, CDR1 is SGHRS and CDR2 is YFSETQ. CDR3 length equals 15 residues. Trimming at V came to 3 bases and at J to 7 bases, leaving 3 bases not matched to a gene. The CDR3 sequence is CASSSTSGGANEQFF. In DNA form, the CDR3 reads TGCGCCAGCAGCTCGACTAGCGGGGGGGCAAATGAGCAGTTCTTC.

This clonotype was counted many times. The chain carries TRBV29-1 and TRBJ2-5; no firm D call. Germline CDR1 reads SQVTM; CDR2 reads ANQGSEA. There are 11 residues in the CDR3. V shed 4 bases and J shed 5 bases, with 8 bases lying between them. This CDR3 reads CSVAGRETQYF. The CDR3 DNA follows: TGCAGCGTTGCGGGCAGGGAGACCCAGTACTTC.

The table lists this clonotype with many counts. CDR3: CSARDFLAGGLSTDTQYF. The DNA for the CDR3 is TGCAGTGCTAGAGATTTTCTAGCGGGGGGCCTAAGCACAGATACGCAGTATTTT. This chain links TRBV20-1 with TRBJ2-3, with 11 bases that match TRBD2. J gave up 0 bases and V 0 bases, and 8 bases lay outside the gene matches. Germline V CDR1 and CDR2: DFQATT, SNEGSKA (reference sequence). CDR3 length: 18 amino acids.

This clonotype was detected ten times or more. The chain combines TRBV28 with TRBJ2-5, with no clear D. Looked up from germline, CDR1 is MDHEN and CDR2 is SYDVKM. This CDR3 region has 15 residues. Trimming pared 5 bases from V and 0 bases from J, leaving 13 bases between. CDR3 DNA: TGTGCCAGCAGTGGATTCGGACGGGACCAAGAGACCCAGTACTTC. Its protein is CASSGFGRDQETQYF.

This clonotype was seen ten or more times. The chain has TRBV28 and TRBJ1-4; D is unresolved. V lost 3 bases and J lost 0, with 11 bases in between. The CDR3 is made up of 16 amino acids. CDR1 and CDR2 (germline): MDHEN, SYDVKM. This chain's CDR3 is CASSFHQIATNEKLFF. The CDR3 nucleotides read TGTGCCAGCAGTTTCCATCAGATTGCAACTAATGAAAAACTGTTTTTT. Full variable domain (missing parts from reference TRBV28 and TRBJ1-4): DVKVTQSSRYLVKRTGEKVFLECVQDMDHENMFWYRQDPGLGLRLIYFSYDVKMKEKGDIPEGYSVSREKKERFSLILESASTNQTSMYLCASSFHQIATNEKLFFGSGTQLSVL.

This chain uses TRBV6-1 with TRBJ1-3, with D perhaps matching TRBD1 (5 bases). V was cut by 6 bases and J by 4 bases, with 13 bases left in between. Germline CDR1 reads MNHNS; CDR2 reads SASEGT. The CDR3 runs to 14 residues. The CDR3 DNA is TGTGCCAGCAGGACCGGGACCGTAGGAAACACCATATATTTT. Amino acid sequence: CASRTGTVGNTIYF.

This clonotype was counted ten times or more. The rearrangement joins TRBV6-5 to TRBJ1-1; 7 nucleotides agree with TRBD1. CDR1 MNHEY and CDR2 SVGAGI come from the germline V gene. The length of the CDR3 is 11 residues. With V trimmed by 7 bases and J by 10 bases, 6 bases remained unmatched. Here the CDR3 DNA reads TGTGCCAGCAATTCACAGGGGTCAGCTTTCTTT. This encodes CASNSQGSAFF.

CDR3 DNA: TGTGCCAGCAGCTTAGATGCGGAGCCTTTTTCCTACGAGCAGTACTTC. This sequence encodes CASSLDAEPFSYEQYF. This chain connects TRBV7-2 to TRBJ2-7; D is unresolved. This CDR3 is built from 16 residues. CDR1 and CDR2 (germline): SGHTA, FQGNSA. V dropped 1 base and J dropped 1 base, with 14 bases sitting between them. Full variable domain (missing parts from reference TRBV7-2 and TRBJ2-7): GAGVSQSPSNKVTEKGKDVELRCDPISGHTALYWYRQSLGQGLEFLIYFQGNSAPDKSGLPSDRFSAERTGGSVSTLTIQRTQQEDSAVYLCASSLDAEPFSYEQYFGPGTRLTVT.

V and J are TRBV30 and TRBJ2-7, with a possible D match to TRBD1 (8 bases). The CDR3 is 14 residues long. The germline V gene has CDR1 GTSNPN and CDR2 SVGIG (reference sequence). V was clipped by 4 bases and J by 3 bases, with 16 bases between them. CDR3 nucleotides: TGTGCCTGGACCCCGGACAGGGACTACTACGAGCAGTACTTC. As protein: CAWTPDRDYYEQYF.

Regarding this clonotype: Relative to the germline gene, one junction end is altered; a read error may explain this. The rearrangement joins TRBV27 to TRBJ2-1, with 9 bases aligning to TRBD1. Germline V gene data show CDR1 as MNHEY and CDR2 as SMNVEV (reference sequence). The CDR3 is made up of 19 amino acids. DNA of the CDR3: TGTGCCAGCAGTTCGCCCCCTCCCGGGACAGGGTTTACCTACAATCAGCAGTTCTTC. Translation: CASSSPPPGTGFTYNQQFF.

This clonotype occurred many times. The chain uses TRBV10-3 and TRBJ1-3, with no clear D. The V end was cut by 8 bases, the J end by 0 bases, with 8 bases between. This CDR3 comprises 13 residues. The germline V gene has CDR1 ENHRY and CDR2 SYGVKD. CDR3 sequence reads: CAILPSSGNTIYF. The CDR3 region has the DNA TGTGCCATCCTGCCAAGCTCTGGAAACACCATATATTTT.

This clonotype occurred many times. The chain links TRBV29-1 to TRBJ1-1; 9 bases are a match to TRBD1. The CDR3 totals 11 residues. In germline, CDR1 is SQVTM, CDR2 ANQGSEA. V gave up 3 bases and J gave up 11 bases; unmatched junction bases: 4. CDR3: CSVETGGTAFF. The CDR3, as DNA: TGCAGCGTTGAGACAGGGGGTACGGCTTTCTTT. Variable domain in full (rest from reference TRBV29-1 and TRBJ1-1): SAVISQKPSRDICQRGTSLTIQCQVDSQVTMMFWYRQQPGQSLTLIATANQGSEATYESGFVIDKFPISRPNLTFSTLTVSNMSPEDSSIYLCSVETGGTAFFGQGTRLTVV.

This clonotype appeared many times. This chain uses TRBV10-1 with TRBJ2-3; no reliable D call. The CDR3 length is 12 residues. The V end was cut by 5 bases, the J end by 6 bases, with 9 bases between. Germline-derived CDR1 and CDR2 are WNHNN and SYGVQD (reference sequence). DNA of the CDR3: TGCGCCAGCAGTAAATCGCGGGATACGCAGTATTTT. This gives the protein CASSKSRDTQYF.

Details on this clonotype: This may stem from a read error, because a much larger clone lies one nucleotide away. J is TRBJ2-5 and V is TRBV28, with D hard to call. The CDR3 sequence is 13 residues long. The germline V gene encodes CDR1 MDHEN and CDR2 SYDVKM. Deletions cut 4 bases from V and 4 bases from J, with 10 bases between. The CDR3 protein is CASSSSHRETQYF. The CDR3 DNA reads as TGTGCCAGCAGTTCATCACACCGAGAGACCCAGTACTTC.

About this clonotype itself: A single base separates this from a much larger clone, so it may be a read error. The chain couples TRBV20-1 to TRBJ2-3, with 7 positions matching TRBD2. Germline V CDR1 and CDR2: DFQATT, SNEGSKA (reference sequence). V shed 7 bases and J 5 bases; nucleotides not matched to a gene: 12. The CDR3 totals 14 residues. CDR3 residues: CSGEGTKGRDTQYF. CDR3 nucleotide sequence: TGCAGTGGTGAAGGGACTAAAGGCAGAGATACGCAGTATTTT.

In its sample, this clonotype was seen many times. The chain couples TRBV4-1 to TRBJ1-2; D might be TRBD1 (6 bases). The germline V and J ends were trimmed by 2 bases and 1 base, with 8 bases remaining between them. The CDR3 extends over 14 amino acids. Per the germline V gene, CDR1 is MGHRA and CDR2 is YSYEKL. Here the CDR3 DNA reads TGCGCCAGCAGCCAACTGGACAGTAACTATGGCTACACCTTC. It yields the protein CASSQLDSNYGYTF.

Regarding this clonotype: A much larger clonotype is one base distant, so this may be a read error. The chain is built from TRBV7-6 and TRBJ2-3, with 8 nucleotides matching TRBD1. The CDR3 sequence is 16 residues long. Germline CDR1 reads SGHVS; CDR2 reads FNYEAQ. CDR3 in amino acids: CTSSLRQGLSTDTQYF. The CDR3 DNA follows: TGTACCAGCAGCTTAAGACAGGGGTTAAGCACAGATACGCAGTATTTT.